This TCR beta chain stems from a study of T cell responses to AZD1222 COVID-19 vaccine. Here immunoSEQ multiplex PCR was the method, and the copy in TCRdb shows in-frame clones only, minus some. The data show about 150,000 clones, 80% to 90% seen once. Study results and limitations: Spike-wide coverage was observed for vaccine-associated CD4 TCRs, with dominant responses at 160-218 and 743-854. Of the AZD1222 recipients, only 5 to 7 were seropositive at baseline. Rises in breadth and depth of Spike-specific TCRs came after two AZD1222 doses. Females made up more of the donors, who were largely white British, and clonal diversity may have come out too low.

In the case of this clone: Its antigen is unknown.

The CDR3 is 15 residues long. Trimming at V came to 7 bases and at J to 0 bases, leaving 4 bases not matched to a gene. CDR1 SGHTA and CDR2 FQGNSA come from the germline V gene. The sample was peripheral blood, taken on day 0 of AZD1222 vaccination. The TCR was taken from an adult in good health. This chain links TRBV7-2 with TRBJ2-1; 9 nucleotides match TRBD1. The CDR3 bases are TGTGCCAGCAAAAAACAGGGGGCCTCCTACAATGAGCAGTTCTTC. This codes for CASKKQGASYNEQFF.